The TCR beta chain described here comes from a study of breast tumors, draining lymph nodes, adjacent tissues. The lymph nodes were axillary draining lymph nodes from breast cancer patients. This clonotype was observed at least ten times. Its antigen is undetermined. This CDR3 is built from 11 residues. V was clipped by 5 bases and J by 8 bases, with 7 bases between them. The V gene's germline CDR1 is MDHEN and CDR2 SYDVKM. General study results and limits: Tumor and nontumor repertoires were significantly more similar in luminal-like than in basal-like breast cancer. Tumor repertoires ranked between lymph nodes and nontumor tissue in diversity, with V and J gene preferences.

TCRdb fed the multiplex PCR reads into MiXCR, producing one record per CDR3 protein. The sample shows about 150,000 distinct CDR3 sequences, approximately 20% of them seen only once. The source is a female donor with breast cancer. Some clones in this sample may be carry-over from other donors' samples. The genes are TRBV28 and TRBJ2-1, with unresolved D. The sequencing sample was made of axillary lymph node tissue. Here the CDR3 reads CASSPLYEQFF. CDR3 DNA: TGTGCCAGCAGTCCCCTCTATGAGCAGTTCTTC.